This note documents a single TCR beta chain sequence. Antigen unknown. A much larger clone lies a single base off, so this may be a read error. The PBMCs had their origin in less than 13 ml of fresh peripheral blood. The data originate from a study of Graves' ophthalmopathy and Graves' hyperthyroidism. Overall study context: Peripheral blood samples were taken at initial diagnosis, before any treatment. General study results and limits: Blood also carried most expanded thyroid clonotypes exceeding 0.001 frequency. A 13-signature model separated ophthalmopathy from stable hyperthyroidism, just over 85% sensitivity, 80% to 83% specificity.

This CDR3 is built from 11 residues. CDR1 is SNHLY and CDR2 is FYNNEI in the germline V gene. RNA served as the template for amplifying TCR beta CDR3 regions. Second-round multiplex PCR followed a first-round RT-PCR using HTBI primers. TCRdb passed the multiplex PCR reads through MiXCR, listing each CDR3 protein once. The sample carries some 750,000 distinct CDR3 sequences, around 40% recorded once. The chain uses TRBV2 and TRBJ2-5; D is uncertain. The sequencing sample was made of peripheral blood. The sequence derives from an adult man with Graves' ophthalmopathy. The CDR3 DNA reads TGTACCAGCAGCCCTGTCATGACCCAGTACTTC. Translated, it gives CTSSPVMTQYF.